In its sample, the clone carrying this TCR beta chain was seen a few times. Its antigen is not known. This record belongs to a study of CD8+ T cells in alopecia areata. Findings and caveats of the study: Among the top 100, expanded CD8+ clones, as well as scalp clonality, were significantly decreased by tofacitinib. Lesional scalp, notably in alopecia totalis/universalis, had clonality above that of normal scalp.

Reverse transcribed after extraction, RNA yielded cDNA as the sequencing template. Produced via immunoSEQ multiplex PCR; TCRdb's table is partial and in-frame only. The data hold roughly 210,000 clones, with about 40% observed a single time. Treatment specified: oral pan-JAK inhibitor, 5-10 mg twice daily. V dropped 3 bases and J dropped 3; count of bases not matched to a gene: 8. CDR3 length equals 15 residues. Germline V gene lookup returns CDR1 MGHRA and CDR2 YSYEKL. The clonotype originates from a human donor with alopecia areata. Sequenced material: CD4+ T cells sorted from blood, taken around week 37, from a patient treated with tofacitinib. The chain carries TRBV4-1 and TRBJ2-7; TRBD2 aligns across 7 bases. CDR3 protein: CASSHPGTKNYEQYF. In nucleotides, the CDR3 is TGCGCCAGCAGCCATCCCGGGACTAAGAACTACGAGCAGTACTTC.